This T cell receptor (beta chain) was observed in a study of molecular identifiers for immune sequencing clone quantification. Germline CDR1 is SQVTM and CDR2 is ANQGSEA. Trimming left V 7 bases short and J 4 bases short, with 7 bases between. There are 10 residues in the CDR3. This clonotype showed up many times. Its antigen is still unknown. Study-wide points: In naive cells, clones above 20 RNA copies held under 1% of molecules, whereas in effector cells they held over 98%.

Previously reported methods and listed TCR primers produced the bulk TCR libraries. TCRdb redid the calling of the PCR reads with MiXCR, one entry per CDR3 protein. The sample has about half a million distinct CDR3 sequences, roughly 25% seen once. Naive CD8 T cell sorting was performed on the CD8+CD4-CCR7+CD45RA+ phenotype. Sequencing was performed on naive CD8+ T cells from blood, with Jurkat cell RNA spiked in. Subset noted: FACS-sorted CD8+CD4-CCR7+CD45RA+ naive T cells. This sequence was found in a human donor in good health. Some libraries in this study had Jurkat cell RNA spiked in. This rearrangement joins TRBV29-1 to TRBJ1-1; tentative D call: TRBD1 (5 bases). The CDR3 loop is CSGDSTEAFF. CDR3 DNA: TGCAGCGGCGACAGCACTGAAGCTTTCTTT.